These T cell receptor beta chains were read from a single sample in a study of memory CD4+ T cells and cytomegalovirus serostatus. TCRdb's table, derived via immunoSEQ multiplex PCR, lists solely in-frame clones and lacks some. The sample holds 50,000 to 65,000 clones, under 80% seen once. The specimen sequenced was memory CD4+ T cells from blood. These receptor sequences come from an adult in good health and CMV-seronegative. The CDR3 runs from the conserved cysteine through the conserved F or W. The D gene is left open where the match is weak. A row's size may be missing; if present it is once, few, many or a size class.

CDR3 length	clone size	D gene	V gene	J gene	CDR3 DNA	CDR3 protein
13	few	-	TRBV19	TRBJ1-5	TGTGCCAGTTCGGGACAACACAATCAGCCCCAGCATTTT	CASSGQHNQPQHF
14	few	-	TRBV28	TRBJ1-4	TGTGCCAGCAGCGTCTTTGGGGAGAATGAAAAACTGTTTTTT	CASSVFGENEKLFF
14	-	TRBD2	TRBV15	TRBJ2-7	TGTGCCACCAGCAGGGGACTAGCGGGGGCCGGGCAGTACTTC	CATSRGLAGAGQYF
13	-	-	TRBV29-1	TRBJ2-7	TGCAGCGTTGAGGAGGGAGCCTCCTACGAGCAGTACTTC	CSVEEGASYEQYF
15	few	-	TRBV30	TRBJ1-5	TGTGCCTGGAGTGTAAGGCAGGCGGTCAATCAGCCCCAGCATTTT	CAWSVRQAVNQPQHF
12	few	-	TRBV6-6	TRBJ2-2	TGTGCCAGCAGTTTGGGGTCCGGGGAGCTGTTTTTT	CASSLGSGELFF
13	-	-	TRBV28	TRBJ1-2	TGTGCCAGCAGTCCTGCATCTCAATATGGCTACACCTTC	CASSPASQYGYTF
17	-	TRBD1	TRBV4-1	TRBJ2-6	TGCGCCAGCAGCCCTCGGACAGGCCTCGGCGGGGCCAACGTCCTGACTTTC	CASSPRTGLGGANVLTF
14	-	TRBD1	TRBV5-6	TRBJ2-5	TGTGCCAGCAGGGAGACAGGGGAAGAAGAGACCCAGTACTTC	CASRETGEEETQYF
15	-	TRBD1	TRBV5-8	TRBJ1-1	TGTGCCAGCAGCTTGGGGGACCGGGACAGCACTGAAGCTTTCTTT	CASSLGDRDSTEAFF
13	few	-	TRBV7-2	TRBJ1-1	TGTGCCAGCAGCTTTAGCGGGACACCTGAAGCTTTCTTT	CASSFSGTPEAFF
14	-	-	TRBV27	TRBJ2-1	TGTGCCAGCAGTTTTTGGGACCCCAATCGGGAGCAGTTCTTC	CASSFWDPNREQFF
12	-	-	TRBV6-6	TRBJ1-2	TGTGCCAGCAGGTCCTTCGAGGATGGCTACACCTTC	CASRSFEDGYTF
13	few	TRBD2	TRBV7-3	TRBJ2-1	TGTGCCAGCAGCCCCCGGACTAGCGCTGAGCAGTTCTTC	CASSPRTSAEQFF
15	once	-	TRBV18	TRBJ1-2	TGTGCCAGCTCACCACAGGGTAGCCCTAACTATGGCTACACCTTC	CASSPQGSPNYGYTF
15	-	-	TRBV7-2	TRBJ2-6	TGTGCCAGCAGCTCAGGGGATATCGGGGCCAACGTCCTGACTTTC	CASSSGDIGANVLTF
15	-	TRBD2	TRBV6-5	TRBJ2-5	TGTGCCAGCACCCGAGCGGGGGGGCCCGCGGAGACCCAGTACTTC	CASTRAGGPAETQYF
14	-	-	TRBV7-2	TRBJ2-7	TGTGCCAGCAGCTCTCTCGACCCTCCCTACGAGCAGTACTTC	CASSSLDPPYEQYF
15	-	TRBD2	TRBV2	TRBJ2-5	TGTGCCAGCAGAGACCTTAGCGGGGGGGGCGAGACCCAGTACTTC	CASRDLSGGGETQYF
13	-	-	TRBV29-1	TRBJ1-1	TGCAGCGTCGAAGGGGACAAGAACACTGAAGCTTTCTTT	CSVEGDKNTEAFF
17	-	-	TRBV1	TRBJ1-6	TGCACCAGCAGCGGGGGGGAGACAGGTTCAGAGAATTCACCCCTCCACTTT	CTSSGGETGSENSPLHF
11	-	-	TRBV6-1	TRBJ2-7	TGTGCCAGCTTTGAGCTGGGGGAGCAGTACTTC	CASFELGEQYF
12	-	-	TRBV25-1	TRBJ1-2	TGTGCCAGCAGGCACAGACAAGGTGGCTACACCTTC	CASRHRQGGYTF
14	once	-	TRBV2	TRBJ2-1	TGTGCCAGCAAACGGGGTATTCTCTACAATGAGCAGTTCTTC	CASKRGILYNEQFF
16	-	-	TRBV10-3	TRBJ1-2	TGTGCCATCAGTGAGAGCCCACTTGACCCAACGGGGGGCTACACCTTC	CAISESPLDPTGGYTF
13	-	TRBD2	TRBV5-6	TRBJ2-5	TGTGCCAGCAGCTTTAGCGGGGAGGAGACCCAGTACTTC	CASSFSGEETQYF
17	-	TRBD2	TRBV4-3	TRBJ2-1	TGCGCCAGCAGCCAAGCCGAGGGACTAGCGGGGGTAAATGAGCAGTTCTTC	CASSQAEGLAGVNEQFF
16	-	-	TRBV27	TRBJ1-2	TGTGCCAGCAGTTCCTACGACACCCCCGGGAGGGATGGCTACACCTTC	CASSSYDTPGRDGYTF
14	-	-	TRBV28	TRBJ2-7	TGTGCCAGCAGGGGTGCTGGGTTGATCCACGAGCAGTACTTC	CASRGAGLIHEQYF
13	-	-	TRBV13	TRBJ2-5	TGTGCCAGCAGCTTAGATGGCCGCGAGACCCAGTACTTC	CASSLDGRETQYF
17	once	TRBD2	TRBV5-4	TRBJ2-5	TGTGCCAGCAGCTTGTTTGCTGCGGGGGGGCCTATAGAGACCCAGTACTTC	CASSLFAAGGPIETQYF
13	-	TRBD2	TRBV29-1	TRBJ2-7	TGCAGCGTTCGGCGGGGGGGAGGTTACGAGCAGTACTTC	CSVRRGGGYEQYF
15	once	-	TRBV5-4	TRBJ2-5	TGTGCCAGCAGCTTGGCGGGGCCATCACAAGAGACCCAGTACTTC	CASSLAGPSQETQYF
17	few	TRBD2	TRBV18	TRBJ2-3	TGTGCCAGCTCACCCTTCGTCGGGGGGGCGAGCACAGATACGCAGTATTTT	CASSPFVGGASTDTQYF
11	-	-	TRBV6-5	TRBJ1-1	TGTGCCAGCAGTTCCTTCACTGAAGCTTTCTTT	CASSSFTEAFF
13	-	-	TRBV19	TRBJ2-3	TGTGCCAGTAGTATCCAGGGGACAGATACGCAGTATTTT	CASSIQGTDTQYF
13	-	TRBD1	TRBV6-6	TRBJ2-7	TGTGCCAGCAGTTACCTTCAGGGGGACGAGCAGTACTTC	CASSYLQGDEQYF
15	-	-	TRBV12-5	TRBJ2-7	TGTGCTAGTGGTTTGGTACCAGGGGCGGGGTACGAGCAGTACTTC	CASGLVPGAGYEQYF
16	-	TRBD1	TRBV9	TRBJ2-1	TGTGCCAGCAGCGTATCCCAGGGGGCAAACTACAATGAGCAGTTCTTC	CASSVSQGANYNEQFF
15	-	-	TRBV9	TRBJ2-6	TGTGCCAGCAGCCAGATGGGCTCTGGGGCCAACGTCCTGACTTTC	CASSQMGSGANVLTF
14	-	-	TRBV19	TRBJ1-5	TGTGCCAGTAGTATATGGACGGATAACCAACCCCAGCATTTT	CASSIWTDNQPQHF
13	-	-	TRBV29-1	TRBJ2-5	TGCAGCGGGGGGGAAGGGGGCCAAGAGACCCAGTACTTC	CSGGEGGQETQYF
16	few	-	TRBV5-1	TRBJ1-6	TGCGCCAGCAGCTTGGCTGGGCCGGAGAATAATTCACCCCTCCACTTT	CASSLAGPENNSPLHF
15	-	-	TRBV10-3	TRBJ1-2	TGTGCCATCAGTGAGGAACTCATTACCTCCTATGGCTACACCTTC	CAISEELITSYGYTF
15	-	TRBD1	TRBV4-1	TRBJ1-4	TGCGCCAGCAGCACCGGACAGGGGTCGGGTGAAAAACTGTTTTTT	CASSTGQGSGEKLFF
13	-	TRBD1	TRBV2	TRBJ2-7	TGTGCCAGCAGAAGAACAGGGGGCGGCGAGCAGTACTTC	CASRRTGGGEQYF
15	once	TRBD1	TRBV6-5	TRBJ2-3	TGTGCCAGCAGTTCGGGACAGACTAGCACAGATACGCAGTATTTT	CASSSGQTSTDTQYF
15	-	-	TRBV5-4	TRBJ1-3	TGTGCCAGCAGCTTGATGGGATTAAGTGGAAACACCATATATTTT	CASSLMGLSGNTIYF
17	-	TRBD1	TRBV28	TRBJ1-5	TGTGCCAGCAGTTATCCCCACGAGGGACAGAGCAATCAGCCCCAGCATTTT	CASSYPHEGQSNQPQHF
17	-	TRBD2	TRBV10-3	TRBJ2-1	TGTGCCATCAGCCGATTGGGGGTAGCGGGGGCGGTGCATGAGCAGTTCTTC	CAISRLGVAGAVHEQFF
16	-	TRBD1	TRBV5-5	TRBJ2-7	TGTGCCAGCAGCTTGGATGGGACAGGAGTTCACTACGAGCAGTACTTC	CASSLDGTGVHYEQYF
14	-	TRBD1	TRBV6-5	TRBJ2-7	TGTGCCAGCACCAGGACAGGGGATATCTACGAGCAGTACTTC	CASTRTGDIYEQYF